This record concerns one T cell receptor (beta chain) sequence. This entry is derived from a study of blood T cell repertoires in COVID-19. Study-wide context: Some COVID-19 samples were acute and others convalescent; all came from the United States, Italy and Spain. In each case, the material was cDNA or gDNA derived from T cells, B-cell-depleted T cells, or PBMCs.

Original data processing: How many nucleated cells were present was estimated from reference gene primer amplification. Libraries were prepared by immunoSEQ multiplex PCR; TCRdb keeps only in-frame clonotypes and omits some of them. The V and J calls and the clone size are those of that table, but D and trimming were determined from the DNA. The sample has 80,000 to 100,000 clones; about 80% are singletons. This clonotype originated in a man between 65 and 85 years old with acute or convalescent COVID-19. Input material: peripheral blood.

The CDR3 bases are TGTGCCAGCAGCCTCAGGACAGGGGATGAAGCTTTCTTT. Protein: CASSLRTGDEAFF. This chain connects TRBV7-8 to TRBJ1-1; TRBD1 matches 9 bases. Trimming removed 5 bases from V and 7 bases from J; junction bases left unmatched: 5. The CDR3 totals 13 residues. Germline V gene sequence: CDR1 SGHVS, CDR2 FQNEAQ.